These 32 T cell receptor beta chains share one sample of origin, sequenced in a study of shared clonotypes between healthy human individuals. Sequenced by immunoSEQ multiplex PCR; TCRdb stores in-frame clones only, minus some. In the table there are over a million clones, about four fifths of which are singletons. Input material: memory CD4+ T cells from PBMCs. Subset given: CD45RA-negative fraction. The receptors were sampled from a man aged 18 to 30 in good health. Some clones in this sample may be carry-over from other donors' samples.

This clone was seen once. The genes are TRBV11-1 and TRBJ2-1; 10 nucleotides agree with TRBD2. Germline-derived CDR1 and CDR2 are SGHAT and FQDESV (reference sequence). The junction had 3 bases not matched to a gene; V was cut back by 2 bases and J by 2 bases. The CDR3 is 16 amino acids. This CDR3 is CASSLSSGSPYNEQFF. CDR3 in DNA: TGTGCCAGCAGCTTATCTAGCGGGAGCCCCTACAATGAGCAGTTCTTC.

This CDR3 reads CASRDLDWGEQYF. The CDR3 nucleotides read TGCGCCAGCAGAGACCTTGACTGGGGGGAGCAGTACTTC. V and J are TRBV5-1 and TRBJ2-7; D may be TRBD1 or TRBD2 (5 bases each). V lost 5 bases and J lost 7, with 16 bases in between. CDR1 is SGHRS and CDR2 is YFSETQ in the germline V gene. The CDR3 extends over 13 amino acids. The whole variable domain, remainder taken from reference TRBV5-1 and TRBJ2-7, is KAGVTQTPRYLIKTRGQQVTLSCSPISGHRSVSWYQQTPGQGLQFLFEYFSETQRNKGNFPGRFSGRQFSNSRSEMNVSTLELGDSALYLCASRDLDWGEQYFGPGTRLTVT.

This clone was picked up many times. The chain links TRBV2 to TRBJ1-5; tentatively, D is TRBD1 (5 bases). CDR3 length: 13 amino acids. Per germline, CDR1 SNHLY and CDR2 FYNNEI. Deletions cut 7 bases from V and 4 bases from J, with 11 bases between. CDR3 amino acids: CASTTDLNQPQHF. Here the CDR3 DNA reads TGTGCCAGCACGACAGACCTTAATCAGCCCCAGCATTTT.

V is TRBV2 and J is TRBJ2-1, with 7 bases fitting TRBD2. The V segment lost 3 bases and the J segment 4 bases; nucleotides outside the gene matches: 6. This CDR3 comprises 15 residues. CDR1 is SNHLY, CDR2 FYNNEI, per germline. CDR3 region: CASSEGGSGYNEQFF. The CDR3 bases are TGTGCCAGCAGTGAGGGCGGGAGCGGGTACAATGAGCAGTTCTTC.

This clone turned up a few times. The chain uses TRBV6-5 and TRBJ1-2, with a possible D match to TRBD1 (6 bases). The V gene's germline CDR1 is MNHEY and CDR2 SVGAGI. CDR3 size: 13 residues. V was pared by 7 bases and J by 2 bases, with 11 bases between. The CDR3 sequence is CASKSGQNYGYTF. The CDR3 nucleotides are TGTGCCAGCAAGAGCGGACAGAACTATGGCTACACCTTC.

The chain recombines TRBV5-1 with TRBJ2-7; no reliable D call. This CDR3 has 14 amino acids. Per the germline V gene, CDR1 is SGHRS and CDR2 is YFSETQ. Trimming pared 4 bases from V and 0 bases from J, leaving 11 bases between. Here the CDR3 DNA reads TGCGCCAGCAGCATCGGACGTAGCTCCTACGAGCAGTACTTC. It specifies CASSIGRSSYEQYF.

The chain is built from TRBV18 and TRBJ2-1, with 7 bases aligning to TRBD2. Germline CDR1 and CDR2: KGHSH and LQKENI. The V segment lost 2 bases and the J segment 5 bases; nucleotides outside the gene matches: 9. CDR3 length: 16 residues. DNA of the CDR3: TGTGCCAGCTCACCAGGGAGGGGTACAGAACACAATGAGCAGTTCTTC. Its protein is CASSPGRGTEHNEQFF.

The chain carries TRBV2 and TRBJ2-1, with D perhaps matching TRBD2 (6 bases). V gave up 6 bases and J gave up 9 bases, with 18 bases separating them. The CDR3 covers 14 residues. Germline V lookup: CDR1 SNHLY, CDR2 FYNNEI. CDR3: CASSQGRGIIEQFF. In DNA form, the CDR3 reads TGTGCCAGCAGCCAAGGACGGGGGATCATTGAGCAGTTCTTC. Using reference TRBV2 and TRBJ2-1 for the parts outside the CDR3, the full variable domain is EPEVTQTPSHQVTQMGQEVILRCVPISNHLYFYWYRQILGQKVEFLVSFYNNEISEKSEIFDDQFSVERPDGSNFTLKIRSTKLEDSAMYFCASSQGRGIIEQFFGPGTRLTVL.

The CDR3 DNA reads as TGCGCCAGCAGCCCGGTCTGCGAGCAGTACTTC. Encoded protein: CASSPVCEQYF. The rearrangement uses TRBV5-1 and TRBJ2-7; D is ambiguous. V lost 4 bases to trimming and J lost 6 bases, with 8 bases between them. Germline V CDR1 and CDR2: SGHRS, YFSETQ. This CDR3 is 11 amino acids long.

V usage is TRBV9 and J usage is TRBJ2-2; 10 positions agree with TRBD2. The CDR3 sequence is 17 residues long. Germline-derived CDR1 and CDR2 are SGDLS and YYNGEE. J was trimmed by 7 bases and V by 4 bases; bases with no gene match: 13. The CDR3, as DNA: TGTGCCAGCAGCCCCCAGGGGCCTAGCGGGAGTGTCGGGGAGCTGTTTTTT. Its protein is CASSPQGPSGSVGELFF.

Here the CDR3 DNA reads TGTGCCAGCAGCCTGGGACTTGGCACAGATACGCAGTATTTT. Its protein product is CASSLGLGTDTQYF. The chain carries TRBV7-3 and TRBJ2-3; tentatively, D is TRBD2 (6 bases). The CDR3 runs 14 residues. Germline assignment: CDR1 SGHTA and CDR2 FQGTGA. V lost 5 bases and J lost 1, with 10 bases in between.

The count of this clone is one. V is TRBV19 and J is TRBJ1-5; D is unresolved. The germline V gene encodes CDR1 LNHDA and CDR2 SQIVND (reference sequence). This CDR3 has 13 residues. V was trimmed by 5 bases and J by 11 bases, leaving 16 bases between them. The CDR3 here is CASSPLDSESQHF. The CDR3 nucleotides are TGTGCCAGTAGTCCCCTGGATAGCGAGTCCCAGCATTTT.

The J gene is TRBJ2-3, the V gene TRBV29-1; TRBD2 agrees at 14 bases. The CDR3 totals 14 residues. The J segment lost 4 bases and the V segment lost 6 bases, leaving 3 bases of the junction unmatched. Per germline, CDR1 SQVTM and CDR2 ANQGSEA. The chain's CDR3 is CSVRTSGRPDTQYF. The CDR3 nucleotides are TGCAGCGTCAGGACTAGCGGGAGGCCAGATACGCAGTATTTT.

This chain uses TRBV30 with TRBJ2-5; the D gene is possibly TRBD2 (6 bases). CDR1 is GTSNPN and CDR2 is SVGIG in the germline V gene (reference sequence). CDR3 length equals 13 residues. Deletions cut 8 bases from V and 1 base from J, with 14 bases between. This CDR3 reads CAGYRDSQETQYF. The DNA for the CDR3 is TGTGCCGGCTACCGGGACTCCCAAGAGACCCAGTACTTC.

The V gene is TRBV4-2, the J gene TRBJ2-7; 11 bases agree with TRBD2. The ends lost 0 bases at V and 3 bases at J; junction bases unmatched: 7. This CDR3 has 17 residues. Germline-derived CDR1 and CDR2 are LGHNA and YNFKEQ. The CDR3 DNA sequence: TGTGCCAGCAGCCAAGACTACCTAGCGGGAGGTCTCTACGAGCAGTACTTC. Protein product: CASSQDYLAGGLYEQYF.

The chain employs TRBV5-8 and TRBJ2-7, with TRBD1 identical over 10 bases. The V and J ends lost 0 bases and 5 bases, in that order; junction bases with no gene match: 8. The CDR3 covers 16 residues. Germline assignment: CDR1 SGHTS and CDR2 YDEGEE. The CDR3 DNA reads as TGTGCCAGCAGCTTGGAGTTCGGGACAGGGGTAAACGAGCAGTACTTC. Amino acid sequence: CASSLEFGTGVNEQYF.

This sequence joins TRBV11-2 and TRBJ2-1, with D possibly being TRBD2 (6 bases). The V and J ends lost 5 bases and 5 bases respectively, with 16 bases between them. The germline V gene encodes CDR1 SGHAT and CDR2 FQNNGV. The CDR3 is made up of 15 amino acids. The CDR3 protein is CASSAGGRGNNEQFF. The DNA of the CDR3 is TGTGCCAGCAGCGCTGGGGGGAGAGGGAACAATGAGCAGTTCTTC.

Here the CDR3 reads CASSERRGQGSNNEQFF. The CDR3 DNA is TGTGCCAGCAGTGAACGACGGGGACAGGGTTCGAACAATGAGCAGTTCTTC. The genes are TRBV2 and TRBJ2-1; 9 bases are a match to TRBD1. Trimming at V came to 2 bases and at J to 5 bases, leaving 10 bases not matched to a gene. CDR1 is SNHLY and CDR2 is FYNNEI in the germline V gene. This CDR3 has 17 amino acids.

In this sample, this clone turned up once. The rearrangement links TRBV28 to TRBJ1-5; 8 positions match TRBD1. V shed 2 bases, J shed 4 bases, and the junction held 4 bases outside the gene matches. The CDR3 is 15 amino acids. Germline V CDR1 and CDR2: MDHEN, SYDVKM. The CDR3 bases are TGTGCCAGCAGTTTAGGGGACAGGCCTAATCAGCCCCAGCATTTT. It encodes CASSLGDRPNQPQHF.

This clone has just a few counts. The chain joins TRBV7-3 to TRBJ2-1; no firm D call. Germline CDR1 is SGHTA and CDR2 is FQGTGA. The length of the CDR3 is 13 residues. Trimming cost V 6 bases and J 3 bases, with 9 bases left between them. The CDR3 region has the DNA TGTGCCAGCAGTGCGGACCACTACAATGAGCAGTTCTTC. It yields the protein CASSADHYNEQFF.

This clone came up a few times. This chain joins TRBV27 and TRBJ1-2, with D perhaps matching TRBD1 (5 bases). V was cut by 6 bases and J by 0 bases, with 11 bases left in between. Germline values: CDR1 MNHEY, CDR2 SMNVEV (reference sequence). This CDR3 is 14 amino acids long. In nucleotides, the CDR3 is TGTGCCAGCAGGGGGAGGACAACTAACTATGGCTACACCTTC. It is translated as CASRGRTTNYGYTF.

The chain joins TRBV5-1 to TRBJ2-7; maybe TRBD2 (5 bases). Trimming took off 4 bases at V and 5 bases at J, with 16 bases between the two ends. The germline V gene encodes CDR1 SGHRS and CDR2 YFSETQ. The CDR3 length is 14 residues. The CDR3 is CASSRLVVGDEQYF. The CDR3 nucleotides are TGCGCCAGCAGCCGATTGGTAGTCGGGGACGAGCAGTACTTC.

The chain employs TRBV11-2 and TRBJ2-2; TRBD2 might be the D (5 bases). The V gene lost 0 bases and the J gene lost 4 bases, with 12 bases spanning the gap. The CDR3 has 16 residues. Germline CDR1 and CDR2: SGHAT and FQNNGV. CDR3 nucleotide sequence: TGTGCCAGCAGCTTAGAATACTACGGGGTCACCGGGGAGCTGTTTTTT. Translation: CASSLEYYGVTGELFF.

The chain joins TRBV27 to TRBJ1-2; 9 positions match TRBD1. CDR3 length: 14 amino acids. The trim removed 6 bases at V and 8 bases at J, leaving 10 bases unmatched. Germline CDR1 MNHEY, CDR2 SMNVEV (reference sequence). CDR3 sequence: CASSLGQGVGGYTF. DNA of the CDR3: TGTGCCAGCAGCCTGGGACAGGGAGTAGGGGGCTACACCTTC.

The chain uses TRBV5-1 and TRBJ2-3, with a possible D match to TRBD2 (5 bases). This CDR3 spans 16 amino acids. The V gene lost 4 bases and the J gene lost 5 bases, with 20 bases spanning the gap. In germline, CDR1 is SGHRS, CDR2 YFSETQ. CDR3 protein: CASSPLRVAKRDTQYF. In DNA form, the CDR3 reads TGCGCCAGCAGCCCCTTGCGGGTGGCCAAAAGAGATACGCAGTATTTT.

The V gene is TRBV7-2, the J gene TRBJ1-5; D not resolved. Germline values: CDR1 SGHTA, CDR2 FQGNSA. This CDR3 has 13 amino acids. Trimming removed 5 bases from V and 9 bases from J, with 14 bases in between. For the CDR3, the DNA is TGTGCCAGCAGCCCCGGGCCCCAAGGGCCCCAGCATTTT. It is translated as CASSPGPQGPQHF.

This clone has just one count. The rearrangement links TRBV29-1 to TRBJ1-2; D possibly corresponds to TRBD1 (5 bases). The CDR3 is 13 residues long. Germline V gene data show CDR1 as SQVTM and CDR2 as ANQGSEA. Trimming pared 8 bases from V and 7 bases from J, leaving 20 bases between. CDR3 loop: CSTGVGRGAGYTF. The CDR3 DNA sequence: TGCAGCACCGGGGTCGGGAGGGGAGCTGGCTACACCTTC.

In its sample, this clone was seen a few times. The genes are TRBV27 and TRBJ2-3; perhaps TRBD1 as D (6 bases). V dropped 7 bases and J dropped 1 base, with 12 bases sitting between them. The CDR3 covers 14 residues. CDR1 is MNHEY and CDR2 is SMNVEV in the germline V gene (reference sequence). The CDR3 is CASTESGGTDTQYF. Written as DNA, the CDR3 is TGTGCCAGCACGGAGTCAGGGGGCACAGATACGCAGTATTTT.

The chain joins TRBV7-2 to TRBJ2-7, with D tentatively TRBD2 (6 bases). The CDR3 extends over 11 amino acids. Germline V gene sequence: CDR1 SGHTA, CDR2 FQGNSA. Trimming shortened V by 5 bases and J by 7 bases, and 9 bases separated the two germline ends. This CDR3 reads CASSGTVEQYF. In DNA form, the CDR3 reads TGTGCCAGCAGCGGGACTGTGGAGCAGTACTTC. The complete variable domain, with remaining parts taken from reference TRBV7-2 and TRBJ2-7, reads GAGVSQSPSNKVTEKGKDVELRCDPISGHTALYWYRQSLGQGLEFLIYFQGNSAPDKSGLPSDRFSAERTGGSVSTLTIQRTQQEDSAVYLCASSGTVEQYFGPGTRLTVT.

The V and J genes are TRBV2 and TRBJ2-5; D is undetermined. The CDR3 runs to 14 residues. V lost 2 bases and J lost 1, with 8 bases in between. Per germline, CDR1 SNHLY and CDR2 FYNNEI. In DNA form, the CDR3 reads TGTGCCAGCAGTGAACCTCTTACCCAAGAGACCCAGTACTTC. It is translated as CASSEPLTQETQYF.

The chain has TRBV27 and TRBJ1-2, with D unclear. V shed 6 bases and J shed 3 bases, with 14 bases lying between them. The CDR3 runs 14 residues. The germline V gene has CDR1 MNHEY and CDR2 SMNVEV (reference sequence). In nucleotides, the CDR3 is TGTGCCAGCAGGGGGAGCAGTGCCTACTATGGCTACACCTTC. It translates to CASRGSSAYYGYTF.

The chain employs TRBV11-1 and TRBJ2-2; 13 bases fit TRBD2. V lost 5 bases and J lost 4; bases outside the gene matches: 4. The CDR3 has 16 amino acids. Germline-derived CDR1 and CDR2 are SGHAT and FQDESV (reference sequence). CDR3 region: CASSGWTSGSTGELFF. CDR3 bases: TGTGCCAGCAGCGGGTGGACTAGCGGGAGCACCGGGGAGCTGTTTTTT. Combining the CDR3 with reference TRBV11-1 and TRBJ2-2 gives the whole variable domain EAEVAQSPRYKITEKSQAVAFWCDPISGHATLYWYRQILGQGPELLVQFQDESVVDDSQLPKDRFSAERLKGVDSTLKIQPAELGDSAMYLCASSGWTSGSTGELFFGEGSRLTVL.